The T cell receptor beta chain under discussion was sequenced for a study of cytomegalovirus exposure and HLA in healthy donors. Study outcomes and limitations: Common viral pathogens seemed to be connected with several of the most significant clusters, according to a later analysis.

Notes on this clone: What it recognizes is unknown.

PCR employed 60 Vbeta and 13 Jbeta primers. Original processing methods: A later analysis tallied tens of millions of unique TCR beta chains, around 10 million of them shared. Some clones are missing from TCRdb's copy, which holds only in-frame ones; the method was immunoSEQ multiplex PCR. V and J calls and clone size follow that table, whereas D and trimming were derived from the DNA. The sample lists approximately 150,000 clones, about three quarters occurring once. This CDR3 region has 14 residues. The V gene's germline CDR1 is MRHNA and CDR2 SNTAGT. Trimming removed 5 bases from V and 7 bases from J; junction bases left unmatched: 8.

Specimen: PBMCs. This sequence was found in a female donor in good health and CMV-seronegative. This chain uses TRBV6-4 with TRBJ2-1; 7 positions match TRBD1. CDR3 bases: TGTGCCAGCAGTCGCGAAGGGGGCTATAATGAGCAGTTCTTC. As protein: CASSREGGYNEQFF.